Sequencing of this T cell receptor (beta chain) was carried out in a study of cytomegalovirus exposure and HLA in healthy donors. Study-level points and caveats: An Asian-associated ancestry cluster reportedly showed fewer N-insertions than the roughly 670-donor mean in a later analysis. TRBV6-2, TRBV6-3 and some other V segments were unresolvable in 87-base-pair reads.

About this clone: Its antigen is currently unknown.

After removal of 2 bases from V and 1 base from J, the junction contained 4 bases not matched to a gene. Germline CDR1 reads MGHRA; CDR2 reads YSYEKL. CDR3 length: 18 residues. Primers: 60 Vbeta forward and 13 Jbeta reverse. Sequencing was performed with immunoSEQ multiplex PCR; in TCRdb, only in-frame clones are kept and a portion is missing. The sample consists of under 150,000 clones, 65% to 80% of them appearing once. Input material: PBMCs. The chain joins TRBV4-1 to TRBJ2-6, with 11 bases that match TRBD2. The sequence was collected from a woman aged 35 to 49 in good health and CMV-seronegative. CDR3 nucleotides: TGCGCCAGCAGCCAACCACTAGCGGGAGTGTCTGGGGCCAACGTCCTGACTTTC. It is translated as CASSQPLAGVSGANVLTF.